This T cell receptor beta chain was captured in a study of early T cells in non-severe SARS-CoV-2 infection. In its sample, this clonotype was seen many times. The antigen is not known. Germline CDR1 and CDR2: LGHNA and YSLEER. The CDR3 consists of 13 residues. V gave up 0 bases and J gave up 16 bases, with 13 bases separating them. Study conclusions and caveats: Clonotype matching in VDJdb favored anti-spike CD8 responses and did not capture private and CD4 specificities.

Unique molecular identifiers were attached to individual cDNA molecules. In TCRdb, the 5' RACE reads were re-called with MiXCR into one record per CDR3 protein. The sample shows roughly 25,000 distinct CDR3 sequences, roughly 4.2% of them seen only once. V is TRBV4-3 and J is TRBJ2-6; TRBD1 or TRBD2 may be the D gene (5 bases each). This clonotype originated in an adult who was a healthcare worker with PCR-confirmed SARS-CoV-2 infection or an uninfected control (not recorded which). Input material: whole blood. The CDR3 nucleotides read TGCGCCAGCAGCCAAGAAAGAGGGGTTGGTCTGACTTTC. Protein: CASSQERGVGLTF.